This is a list of T cell receptor beta chains from one sample in a study of CD8 T cells in ankylosing spondylitis. MiXCR was run by TCRdb on the 5' RACE reads, yielding one entry per CDR3 protein. The sample includes roughly 68,000 distinct CDR3 sequences, roughly 6.2% of them seen just once. Sequenced input: synovial fluid, either unsorted or a sorted T cell fraction (not recorded which). The receptor set was obtained from a male donor with ankylosing spondylitis. CDR3s include the opening cysteine and the closing phenylalanine or tryptophan. D genes are given only for firm matches. The size of a clone is reported for some rows only, either as once, few or many, or as a class for expanded clones.

d_call,v_call,clone_size,j_call,cdr3_aa,cdr3_nt
NA,TRBV9,few,TRBJ2-5,CASSTGYQETQYF,TGTGCCAGCAGCACCGGGTACCAAGAGACCCAGTACTTC
NA,TRBV30,NA,TRBJ2-7,CAWSIGGWEQYF,TGTGCCTGGAGTATTGGAGGGTGGGAGCAGTACTTC
NA,TRBV11-2,many,TRBJ2-7,CASSPPGRFSYEQYF,TGTGCCAGCAGCCCTCCGGGACGGTTCTCCTACGAGCAGTACTTC
TRBD1,TRBV7-2,few,TRBJ2-5,CASSKFPTGGPETQYF,TGTGCCAGCAGCAAATTCCCGACAGGGGGGCCGGAGACCCAGTACTTC
NA,TRBV11-3,NA,TRBJ1-2,CASSPDGTYGYTF,TGTGCCAGCAGTCCGGACGGAACCTATGGCTACACCTTC
NA,TRBV7-9,many,TRBJ1-2,CASSWDNYGYTF,TGTGCCAGCAGCTGGGACAACTATGGCTACACCTTC
NA,TRBV18,many,TRBJ2-7,CASSPTSNPPQYEQYF,TGTGCCAGCTCACCAACGAGTAACCCGCCGCAATACGAGCAGTACTTC
TRBD1,TRBV6-1,NA,TRBJ2-7,CASTLGTGGSSRYF,TGTGCCAGCACCCTGGGGACAGGGGGGTCCTCGCGGTACTTC
TRBD1,TRBV13,few,TRBJ2-7,CASRTGQGHEQYF,TGTGCCAGCAGAACAGGACAGGGCCACGAGCAGTACTTC
TRBD2,TRBV19,NA,TRBJ2-1,CASRILAGDNEQFF,TGTGCCAGCCGGATACTAGCGGGAGATAATGAGCAGTTCTTC
TRBD1,TRBV2,few,TRBJ2-1,CASRVAGGPYNEQFF,TGTGCCAGCAGGGTGGCAGGGGGCCCCTACAATGAGCAGTTCTTC
NA,TRBV6-5,few,TRBJ2-3,CASRKLGSLWYF,TGTGCCAGCAGGAAGTTGGGCTCGCTGTGGTATTTT
TRBD2,TRBV7-6,many,TRBJ2-5,CASRGTNSPDQYF,TGTGCCAGCAGAGGGACTAACTCCCCGGATCAGTACTTC
TRBD2,TRBV7-3,NA,TRBJ2-3,CASSSLGGRRTDTQYF,TGTGCCAGCAGCTCCCTTGGCGGGAGGAGAACAGATACGCAGTATTTT